This TCR beta chain originates from a study of cytomegalovirus exposure and HLA in healthy donors (dated by TCRdb to about 2017). With regard to the full study: An earlier analysis of approximately 600 of the donors reported 250 to 300 Gb of sequence data and approximately 110 million unique TCR beta sequences from roughly 200 million T cells. About 300 gigabases of sequencing data and approximately 85 million unique TCR sequences were included in an early release covering about 600 HLA-typed donors. Of the 300 to 450 genotyped donors, roughly 76% were placed in the genetic ancestry cluster associated with self-reported Caucasian donors. The study aimed to test whether cataloging public T cell receptors could reveal signatures of past pathogen exposure. Using immunosequencing, the study profiled T cell repertoires from 550 to 750 subjects and related those repertoires to cytomegalovirus serostatus. Besides the first cohort of 666 subjects, a separate validation cohort made up of 120 different subjects was used. To predict cytomegalovirus infection status, the study brought together high-throughput TCR immunosequencing, statistical association of individual TCRs with disease status, and machine learning. In a later analysis, previously published TCR beta repertoires from 550 to 700 donors were re-analyzed and high-resolution HLA genotyping was added so that TCR occurrence patterns could be studied. Rather than using new phenotypic data, the later analysis identified candidate immune exposures from TCR beta sequences and from how often those sequences occurred across donors. An earlier analysis of 587 of the donors applied high-throughput TCR beta sequencing to assess whether each TCR beta V gene segment acted as functional or pseudogenic. Donor age, sex, ethnicity and CMV serostatus were collected together with the repertoire data. Genome-wide SNP genotypes for about 65% of the 666 donors were used in a later genetic analysis, which treated that subset as a discovery cohort. Every repertoire in the discovery cohort had been generated on one and the same sequencing platform. HLA typing covered class I and class II loci at four-digit resolution. The number of typed donors differed by locus: about 620-640 for A, B, C, DRB1 and DQB1; 500 to 550 for DQA1; around 610 for DPA1; and 450 to 480 for DPB1. Several DR-DQ haplotypes were treated as single units for association and clustering because of strong linkage in the cohort. Among about 390 genotyped donors of the cohort, an average of roughly 240,000 unique TCR beta nucleotide sequences were sequenced per donor, around 20% of them non-productive.

Concerning this clone itself: Which antigen it targets is not known. No much larger clone is present one base from it, and per-base qualities are unavailable.

The cohort comprised around 690 healthy bone marrow donors. At the time of sampling, every cohort member was nominally healthy, though immune exposures that went unrecorded were likely present. The donor was CMV seronegative and was included in the group of several hundred seronegative cohort members. A peripheral blood sample was collected from each donor, and TCR beta sequencing was performed on peripheral blood mononuclear cells. The Qiagen DNeasy Blood Extraction Kit was used to extract genomic DNA from the blood cell samples. The library was obtained by the immunoSEQ multiplex PCR assay. For the multiplex PCR, a mixture combining 60 forward primers for TCR Vbeta segments and 13 reverse primers for TCR Jbeta segments was used. The CDR3 region of rearranged TCR beta genes was amplified from genomic DNA with a multiplex PCR assay. The Illumina HiSeq System was used to sequence the amplified TCR beta libraries as 87-base-pair reads. In the original analysis: A later analysis tallied around 80 million unique TCR beta chains across the 700 or so repertoires, and around 10 million of those chains were shared by two or more donors. Raw reads were error-corrected and collapsed into unique sequences by a nearest-neighbor algorithm in which closely related sequences were merged to remove PCR and sequencing errors. To assign V, D and J gene segments, CDR3 sequences were aligned to IMGT reference sequences. For a sequence to be retained, a match of at least six nucleotides was required to both a V gene segment and a J gene segment. Rearrangements were classified as productive when the CDR3 lacked stop codons and remained in frame with V and J, and all other rearrangements were classified as non-productive. Following IMGT convention, CDR3 was defined as the stretch from the second conserved V-encoded cysteine up to the conserved J-encoded phenylalanine. Sequences without an unambiguous match to a single V gene segment were excluded from the earlier analysis of several hundred of the donors. An earlier analysis of fewer than 650 of the donors classified V segments as functional when productive rearrangements were above 56.7% and as segregating when the standard deviation between donors was above 5%. A statistical classification framework was built to diagnose cytomegalovirus status from the catalog of TCR beta chain sequences. In a later analysis, V and J genes were assigned by comparing TCR nucleotide sequences against IMGT/GENE-DB human TR gene sequences. Using the TCRdist pipeline, a later analysis assigned CDR3 sequences along with most-parsimonious VDJ recombination scenarios. A later analysis defined each TCR beta chain by its CDR3 amino acid sequence plus V-gene family, and excluded reads lacking a unique V-gene family. To address suspected cross-contamination and a sequencing artifact, a later analysis removed 450 to 700 highly shared, low-generation-probability nucleotide sequences. A later analysis calculated a clonal expansion index for each public chain from normalized within-repertoire ranks of inferred template counts. A later analysis computed generation probabilities with a VDJ recombination model fitted to out-of-frame rearrangements, and checked the results against IGoR. A later analysis scored TCR-TCR, TCR-HLA and TCR-CMV co-occurrence with hypergeometric tests, applying a repertoire-size bias correction to TCR pairs. A later analysis estimated false discovery rates by permuting HLA or CMV assignments 20 times. A later analysis grouped co-occurring TCRs with DBSCAN, adding TCRdist sequence similarity when clustering within HLA-allele-positive subsets. Co-occurrence clustering excluded repertoires with fewer than 30,000 or more than 120,000 public chains, plus five with anomalous nucleotide sharing. TCRdb obtained this table from immuneACCESS and retained in-frame rearrangements with V and J assigned. These tables miss some clones; where compared with another copy, unresolved V genes account for less than half of the shortfall, and the remainder is unexplained. V, J and clone size were drawn from that table, and D and trimming were deduced from the DNA. The sample contains 100,000 to 150,000 clones, just under 80% of them found a single time. The top ten clonotypes cover 4.5% to 5.5% of the sample.

Overall results and qualifications from the work: According to a later analysis, most CMV-associated TCR beta chains appeared to be HLA-restricted, and the HLA associations seemed to be driven largely by CMV exposure. A further reported finding was that TCR beta sequences accurately predicted the HLA-A and HLA-B alleles for most subjects in the first cohort. A later analysis reported that several top co-occurrence clusters appeared linked to parvovirus B19, influenza, CMV and Epstein-Barr virus. An association between a missense DCLRE1C variant and V-gene and J-gene trimming of TCR beta chains was found in a later genetic analysis and replicated in an independent cohort. Because counts were too low, about 15 rarely observed V segments, including chromosome 9 orphons, were left out of the earlier analysis of some 600 of the donors. Most TCR sequences were observed very rarely across donors, whereas some public TCRs were present in many individuals. In an earlier analysis of about 540 of the donors, most TCR beta V segments were observed in productive rearrangements about 87% or about 30% of the time, broadly matching IMGT annotations. Immune exposure information for the cohort was limited to CMV serostatus. In vitro tests confirmed that three of the cytomegalovirus-associated TCR beta chains recognize cytomegalovirus antigens. A group of highly shared sequence variants was considered likely to be a technical artifact of the sequencing pipeline. When HLA alleles, especially DR and DQ, strongly co-occurred, TCR associations were difficult to assign to individual alleles. The classifier was reported to diagnose cytomegalovirus status with high specificity and sensitivity in both the original and validation cohorts. According to a later genetic analysis, donors in an Asian-associated ancestry cluster had fewer N-insertions in productive TCRs than the approximately 650-donor mean. Compared with equally common non-associated chains, HLA-associated TCR beta chains in a later analysis were more clonally expanded and had lower generation probabilities. In this cohort, only TCR beta chains were sequenced, and detectable features were limited by the absence of alpha or paired-chain data. HLA typing was unavailable for some donors at each locus, so association tests used only the typed subset. The presence/absence analyses assumed that sequencing depth was roughly uniform across donors, and that assumption may not be true. Correlated functional status among segregating V segments might be attributable to linkage disequilibrium, but an unknown experimental factor could not be ruled out. A total of roughly 160 TCR beta chains were listed by the study as associated with cytomegalovirus. A later analysis associated about 17,000 TCR beta sequences with specific HLA alleles at a false discovery rate of 0.05. Some IMGT-functional V segments, including TRBV6-2 and TRBV6-3, could not be distinguished by the 87-base-pair reads and were therefore excluded. In a later analysis, TCR association rates were found to vary across HLA loci, with the most associated TCRs seen for DRB1 alleles and the fewest for HLA-C alleles. According to the authors, the approach could potentially be generalized to other disease states and immunological phenotypes.

The CDR3 numbers 15 residues from cysteine through phenylalanine. Only the CDR3 DNA is retained, 45 bases long and in frame from the first base. For this chain, trimming is 4 bases at the V end and 8 bases at the J end, and the number of junction bases without a gene match is 12. As encoded in the germline V gene, CDR1 is MNHNS while CDR2 is SASEGT. This TCR derives from a man in his thirties or forties in good health and CMV-seronegative. Sequencing used PBMCs. The chain is made from TRBV6-1 and TRBJ1-2, with 8 bases matching TRBD1. The nucleotides are TGTGCCAGCAGTGGCGGCCGGACAGGGCCGCGCGGCTACACCTTC. It is translated as CASSGGRTGPRGYTF.